The 28 T cell receptor beta chains below were found in one sample sequenced in a study of T cell responses to AZD1222 COVID-19 vaccine. Assay used: immunoSEQ multiplex PCR; TCRdb lists only in-frame clones, some missing. Counted here are around 120,000 clones, roughly nine tenths occurring once; the ten biggest clones make up 28%. The material sequenced was peripheral blood, taken on day 0 of AZD1222 vaccination. The receptors were gathered from an adult in good health.

The J gene is TRBJ2-2, the V gene TRBV2; D is unresolved. V was cut by 10 bases and J by 8 bases, with 8 bases left in between. CDR3 length equals 10 residues. Germline values: CDR1 SNHLY, CDR2 FYNNEI. CDR3: CATQRGELFF. The CDR3 nucleotides read TGTGCCACCCAGAGGGGGGAGCTGTTTTTT.

The chain links TRBV7-9 to TRBJ1-1, with 10 bases fitting TRBD1. CDR3 length: 17 amino acids. Looked up from germline, CDR1 is SEHNR and CDR2 is FQNEAQ (reference sequence). J gave up 3 bases and V 6 bases, and 13 bases lay outside the gene matches. The CDR3 nucleotides read TGTGCCAGCAGTAACCCCCGGGACAGGGGATCGGACACTGAAGCTTTCTTT. Its translation: CASSNPRDRGSDTEAFF.

The chain recombines TRBV6-5 with TRBJ1-6, with 7 bases identical to TRBD1. The CDR3 has 14 amino acids. Germline V gene lookup returns CDR1 MNHEY and CDR2 SVGAGI. Trimming removed 6 bases from V and 9 bases from J; junction bases left unmatched: 8. The CDR3 reads CASRPGGLVSPLHF. CDR3 sequence (DNA): TGTGCCAGCAGGCCAGGGGGTTTGGTTTCACCCCTCCACTTT.

The chain links TRBV19 to TRBJ1-2, with 7 nucleotides matching TRBD1. V was pared by 6 bases and J by 8 bases, with 18 bases of the junction left unmatched. CDR3 length: 16 amino acids. Looked up from germline, CDR1 is LNHDA and CDR2 is SQIVND (reference sequence). CDR3 residues: CASRPNDRALLGGYTF. The CDR3, as DNA: TGTGCCAGTAGGCCTAACGACAGGGCCTTATTAGGAGGCTACACCTTC.

This clone was observed a few times. The chain couples TRBV2 to TRBJ2-2, with TRBD1 matching over 7 bases. Per germline, CDR1 SNHLY and CDR2 FYNNEI. The CDR3 has 13 amino acids. The V gene end was trimmed by 6 bases and the J gene end by 6 bases; junction bases not matched to a gene: 4. This CDR3 reads CASRRDSPGELFF. DNA of the CDR3: TGTGCCAGCAGGAGGGACAGTCCCGGGGAGCTGTTTTTT.

This clone was seen a handful of times. The chain combines TRBV28 with TRBJ1-2; maybe TRBD1 (6 bases). Trimming removed 6 bases from V and 6 bases from J, with 14 bases in between. Germline lookup yields CDR1 MDHEN and CDR2 SYDVKM. The CDR3 spans 13 residues. DNA of the CDR3: TGTGCCAGCAGCCTACAGGGTTTTCATGGCTACACCTTC. Translating gives CASSLQGFHGYTF.

The chain uses TRBV7-3 and TRBJ1-2; 11 nucleotides line up with TRBD1. The CDR3 is 17 amino acids. Per germline, CDR1 SGHTA and CDR2 FQGTGA. With 5 bases clipped from V and 1 base from J, the junction kept 9 bases outside the gene matches. The CDR3 here is CASSLTPGQGDNYGYTF. The CDR3 nucleotides are TGTGCCAGCAGCCTCACCCCGGGACAGGGGGATAACTATGGCTACACCTTC.

This rearrangement joins TRBV19 to TRBJ1-1; D is unresolved. Trimming cost V 7 bases and J 0 bases, with 24 bases left between them. In germline, CDR1 is LNHDA, CDR2 SQIVND (reference sequence). The CDR3 totals 18 residues. This chain's CDR3 is CASTLLAGSRRVNTEAFF. DNA of the CDR3: TGTGCCAGTACCCTCCTTGCCGGGAGCCGGCGCGTGAACACTGAAGCTTTCTTT.

V gene TRBV6-5 combines with J gene TRBJ2-7, with 10 bases identical to TRBD2. The length of the CDR3 is 14 residues. Germline loops: CDR1 MNHEY, CDR2 SVGAGI. Unmatched junction bases numbered 5, after V lost 7 bases and J lost 2 bases. CDR3 protein: CASTTLAGAYEQYF. The CDR3 DNA is TGTGCCAGCACCACCCTAGCGGGAGCCTACGAGCAGTACTTC.

This sequence joins TRBV7-3 and TRBJ2-1; tentative D call: TRBD2 (5 bases). Germline loops: CDR1 SGHTA, CDR2 FQGTGA. With 0 bases removed from V and 5 bases from J, the gap between germline ends came to 5 bases. This CDR3 has 13 residues. Written as DNA, the CDR3 is TGTGCCAGCAGCTTAACGACTAACAATGAGCAGTTCTTC. The encoded protein is CASSLTTNNEQFF.

The genes are TRBV6-1 and TRBJ2-3; 7 bases line up with TRBD1. The CDR3 consists of 16 residues. CDR1 MNHNS and CDR2 SASEGT come from the germline V gene. J lost 0 bases, V lost 1 base, and 4 bases had no gene match. Here the CDR3 DNA reads TGTGCCAGCAGTGAAGGACAGGGATCTAGCACAGATACGCAGTATTTT. Its translation is CASSEGQGSSTDTQYF.

Details on this clone: Other nucleotide sequences in the sample specify the same CDR3. The chain carries TRBV3-1 (or the pseudogene TRBV3-2) and TRBJ1-2; D gene ambiguous. Trimming took 1 base from V and 4 from J, leaving 4 bases between them. From germline, CDR1 is LGHDT and CDR2 YNNKEL (reference sequence). The CDR3 has 12 residues. The CDR3 protein is CASSQVAYGYTF. The CDR3 bases are TGTGCCAGCAGCCAAGTGGCCTATGGCTACACCTTC.

V usage is TRBV7-2 and J usage is TRBJ2-6, with D hard to call. V lost 5 bases and J lost 0, with 11 bases in between. Germline V CDR1 and CDR2: SGHTA, FQGNSA. This CDR3 contains 16 residues. The CDR3: CASSPPRHSGANVLTF. The DNA of the CDR3 is TGTGCCAGCAGCCCTCCCCGTCACTCTGGGGCCAACGTCCTGACTTTC.

Only one count was recorded for this clone. The V call is TRBV5-1, the J call TRBJ1-2; D unresolved. Trimming cost V 3 bases and J 4 bases, with 16 bases left between them. Germline-derived CDR1 and CDR2 are SGHRS and YFSETQ. The CDR3 has 15 residues. In DNA form, the CDR3 reads TGCGCCAGCAGCTCTTTAACCCCTCCGCTCTATGGCTACACCTTC. Encoded protein: CASSSLTPPLYGYTF.

J is TRBJ1-1 and V is TRBV19, with a tentative D call TRBD1 (6 bases). Trimming stripped 4 bases from V and 7 bases from J, with 10 bases between. Germline V gene lookup returns CDR1 LNHDA and CDR2 SQIVND (reference sequence). The CDR3 is 12 residues long. CDR3 region: CASSTEQGEAFF. In DNA, the CDR3 is TGTGCCAGTAGTACCGAACAGGGTGAAGCTTTCTTT.

J is TRBJ1-3 and V is TRBV5-1; D is uncertain. The CDR3 extends over 14 amino acids. The germline gives CDR1 SGHRS, CDR2 YFSETQ. Deletions cut 0 bases from V and 3 bases from J, with 7 bases between. The DNA for the CDR3 is TGCGCCAGCAGCTTGGGCGGGGTTGGAAACACCATATATTTT. Translation: CASSLGGVGNTIYF.

This chain's CDR3 is CASSRGTEAFF. The CDR3 nucleotides read TGTGCCAGCAGTAGGGGCACTGAAGCTTTCTTT. The chain is built from TRBV6-5 and TRBJ1-1; D perhaps matches TRBD1 (5 bases). Trimming pared 5 bases from V and 4 bases from J, leaving 5 bases between. The CDR3 sequence is 11 residues long. CDR1 is MNHEY, CDR2 SVGAGI, per germline.

The chain recombines TRBV6-5 with TRBJ2-5; 8 bases map to TRBD2. Germline lookup yields CDR1 MNHEY and CDR2 SVGAGI. The CDR3 spans 14 residues. Losses at the gene ends were 7 bases for V and 5 bases for J; bases not matched to a gene: 9. The CDR3 nucleotides are TGTGCCAGCACGGGACTAGAAGGAGGGGAGACCCAGTACTTC. This codes for CASTGLEGGETQYF.

V is TRBV5-6 and J is TRBJ2-5; D is possibly TRBD1 (6 bases). Germline-derived CDR1 and CDR2 are SGHDT and YYEEEE. Trimming left V 0 bases short and J 4 bases short, with 7 bases between. The CDR3 totals 13 residues. CDR3 sequence reads: CASSLDRAETQYF. The CDR3 DNA is TGTGCCAGCAGCTTGGACAGGGCAGAGACCCAGTACTTC. The whole variable domain, filled in from reference TRBV5-6 and TRBJ2-5, reads DAGVTQSPTHLIKTRGQQVTLRCSPKSGHDTVSWYQQALGQGPQFIFQYYEEEERQRGNFPDRFSGHQFPNYSSELNVNALLLGDSALYLCASSLDRAETQYFGPGTRLLVL.

This sequence joins TRBV4-2 and TRBJ2-4; TRBD2 might be the D (5 bases). CDR3 length: 15 amino acids. Deletions cut 0 bases from V and 6 bases from J, with 12 bases between. Germline values: CDR1 LGHNA, CDR2 YNFKEQ. CDR3 amino acids: CASSQDPSSGNIQYF. The CDR3 nucleotides are TGTGCCAGCAGCCAAGATCCTAGCTCGGGAAACATTCAGTACTTC.

This chain uses TRBV7-2 with TRBJ2-3; 12 bases align to TRBD2. The V and J ends lost 2 bases and 4 bases, in that order; junction bases with no gene match: 13. The CDR3 loop spans 19 amino acids. CDR1 is SGHTA, CDR2 FQGNSA, per germline. In nucleotides, the CDR3 is TGTGCCAGCAGCTTAACGGGCCTAGCGGGAGGGCCAGGTGCAGATACGCAGTATTTT. Translation: CASSLTGLAGGPGADTQYF.

The chain carries TRBV4-2 and TRBJ2-7, with TRBD2 matching over 14 bases. The CDR3 spans 15 residues. Germline trimming cut 5 bases from V and 5 bases from J; bases unmatched to any gene: 5. CDR1 and CDR2 (germline): LGHNA, YNFKEQ. CDR3 in DNA: TGTGCCAGCAGCACCCGACTAGCGGGAGGGGACGAGCAGTACTTC. It encodes CASSTRLAGGDEQYF.

The rearrangement joins TRBV7-9 to TRBJ1-6; D is uncertain. The CDR3 totals 14 residues. Trimming shortened V by 2 bases and J by 11 bases, and 13 bases separated the two germline ends. The germline CDR1 and CDR2 sequences are SEHNR and FQNEAQ (reference sequence). CDR3 coding DNA: TGTGCCAGCAGCTTACCCGGTTCTGCGACACCCCTCCACTTT. Amino acids: CASSLPGSATPLHF.

The V call is TRBV13, the J call TRBJ2-2; D remains unclear. The germline V and J ends were trimmed by 3 bases and 0 bases, with 5 bases remaining between them. In germline, CDR1 is PRHDT, CDR2 FYEKMQ (reference sequence). The CDR3 consists of 14 residues. DNA of the CDR3: TGTGCCAGCAGCTTCAGGACGAACACCGGGGAGCTGTTTTTT. The encoded protein is CASSFRTNTGELFF.

The chain links TRBV5-1 to TRBJ1-1; D remains unclear. Germline V gene data show CDR1 as SGHRS and CDR2 as YFSETQ. The CDR3 loop spans 13 amino acids. Trimming removed 5 bases at V and 6 bases at J, with 14 bases between. The CDR3 region has the DNA TGCGCCAGCAGTCCCGACTGGGAAGCTGAAGCTTTCTTT. Translated, it gives CASSPDWEAEAFF.

The J gene is TRBJ2-5, the V gene TRBV5-1; tentatively, D is TRBD1 or TRBD2 (6 bases each). Trimming left V 2 bases short and J 1 base short, with 24 bases between. Germline V gene data show CDR1 as SGHRS and CDR2 as YFSETQ. The CDR3 runs to 19 residues. The CDR3 sequence: CASSFTGATAGRAQETQYF. The CDR3 bases are TGCGCCAGCAGCTTCACGGGGGCGACGGCCGGCCGGGCCCAAGAGACCCAGTACTTC. Based on the CDR3 plus reference TRBV5-1 and TRBJ2-5, the full variable domain is KAGVTQTPRYLIKTRGQQVTLSCSPISGHRSVSWYQQTPGQGLQFLFEYFSETQRNKGNFPGRFSGRQFSNSRSEMNVSTLELGDSALYLCASSFTGATAGRAQETQYFGPGTRLLVL.

This chain connects TRBV5-1 to TRBJ2-5, with D possibly matching TRBD1 (6 bases). This CDR3 spans 16 amino acids. Germline V gene lookup returns CDR1 SGHRS and CDR2 YFSETQ. V lost 1 base and J 2 bases, leaving 15 bases between the germline ends. The CDR3 here is CASSLTGQSIQETQYF. The CDR3 DNA is TGCGCCAGCAGCTTGACTGGACAGAGCATACAAGAGACCCAGTACTTC.

The V call is TRBV7-9, the J call TRBJ1-1; D perhaps matches TRBD1 (6 bases). This CDR3 has 13 amino acids. Trimming stripped 5 bases from V and 3 bases from J, with 10 bases between. Germline assignment: CDR1 SEHNR and CDR2 FQNEAQ (reference sequence). This CDR3 reads CASSVQGDTEAFF. CDR3 coding DNA: TGTGCCAGCAGCGTACAGGGTGACACTGAAGCTTTCTTT.